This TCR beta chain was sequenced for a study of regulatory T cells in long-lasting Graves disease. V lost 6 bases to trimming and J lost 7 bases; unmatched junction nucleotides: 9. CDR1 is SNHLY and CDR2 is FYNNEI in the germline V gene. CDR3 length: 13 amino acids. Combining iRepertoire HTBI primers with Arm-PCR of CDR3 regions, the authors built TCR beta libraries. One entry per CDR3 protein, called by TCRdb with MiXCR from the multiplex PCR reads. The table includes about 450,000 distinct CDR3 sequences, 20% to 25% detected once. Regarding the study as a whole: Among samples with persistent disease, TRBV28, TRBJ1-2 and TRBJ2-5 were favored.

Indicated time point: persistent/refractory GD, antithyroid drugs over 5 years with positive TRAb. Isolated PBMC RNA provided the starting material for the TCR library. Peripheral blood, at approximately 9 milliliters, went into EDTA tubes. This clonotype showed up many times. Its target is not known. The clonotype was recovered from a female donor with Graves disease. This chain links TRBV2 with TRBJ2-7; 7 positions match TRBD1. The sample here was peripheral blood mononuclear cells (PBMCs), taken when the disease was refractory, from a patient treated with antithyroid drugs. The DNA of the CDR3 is TGTGCCAGCAGATCTACAGGGGTCTGGGAGCAGTACTTC. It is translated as CASRSTGVWEQYF.